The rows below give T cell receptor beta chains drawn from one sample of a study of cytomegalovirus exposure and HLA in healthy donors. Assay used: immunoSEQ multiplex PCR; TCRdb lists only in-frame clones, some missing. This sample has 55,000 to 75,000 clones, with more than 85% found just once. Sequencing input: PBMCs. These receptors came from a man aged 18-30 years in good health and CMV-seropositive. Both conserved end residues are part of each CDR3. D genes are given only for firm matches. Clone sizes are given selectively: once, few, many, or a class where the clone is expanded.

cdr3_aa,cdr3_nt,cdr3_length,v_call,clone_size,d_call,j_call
CASSLLGGGANVLTF,TGTGCCAGCAGTTTACTAGGGGGCGGGGCCAACGTCCTGACTTTC,15,TRBV27,.,TRBD1,TRBJ2-6
CASSALSGLAYDNEQFF,TGTGCCAGCAGCGCGTTATCGGGACTAGCGTACGACAATGAGCAGTTCTTC,17,TRBV7-9,.,TRBD2,TRBJ2-1
CASSQAGLADTDTQYF,TGTGCCAGCAGCCAAGCGGGACTAGCGGACACAGATACGCAGTATTTT,16,TRBV4-2,.,TRBD2,TRBJ2-3
CASSLDSNYGYTF,TGCGCCAGCAGCTTGGACAGTAACTATGGCTACACCTTC,13,TRBV5-1,.,.,TRBJ1-2
CAWRPQGHLQETQYF,TGTGCCTGGAGACCACAGGGACACCTTCAAGAGACCCAGTACTTC,15,TRBV30,.,.,TRBJ2-5
CASSFGASGDNEQFF,TGTGCCAGCAGCTTTGGGGCTAGCGGGGACAATGAGCAGTTCTTC,15,TRBV7-3,.,TRBD2,TRBJ2-1
CASGRQRLEAFF,TGTGCCAGCGGCCGACAGCGCCTAGAAGCTTTCTTT,12,TRBV13,.,.,TRBJ1-1
CASSGTGGDQPQHF,TGTGCCAGCAGTGGAACAGGGGGGGATCAGCCCCAGCATTTT,14,TRBV6-6,.,TRBD1,TRBJ1-5
CASSQGGQTAQYF,TGCGCCAGCAGCCAAGGTGGGCAGACGGCCCAGTACTTC,13,TRBV4-1,.,.,TRBJ2-7
CATSRVRSAAYEQYF,TGTGCCACCAGCAGAGTAAGAAGCGCGGCCTACGAGCAGTACTTC,15,TRBV15,.,.,TRBJ2-7
CASSQGDFISTDTQYF,TGCGCCAGCAGCCAAGGGGACTTCATTAGCACAGATACGCAGTATTTT,16,TRBV4-1,.,.,TRBJ2-3
CSVRTDREHEQFF,TGCAGCGTTAGGACGGACAGGGAGCATGAGCAGTTCTTC,13,TRBV29-1,.,TRBD1,TRBJ2-1
CASSSRQEETQYF,TGCGCCAGCAGCTCACGACAGGAGGAGACCCAGTACTTC,13,TRBV5-1,.,.,TRBJ2-5
CASSYGDRGSGELFF,TGTGCCAGCAGTTATGGGGACAGGGGTAGCGGGGAGCTGTTTTTT,15,TRBV28,.,TRBD1,TRBJ2-2
CASKVGVVTDTQYF,TGTGCCAGCAAGGTGGGAGTCGTCACAGATACGCAGTATTTT,14,TRBV6-5,.,.,TRBJ2-3
CASSRRDRGPLIYEQYF,TGTGCCAGCAGCCGTCGGGACAGGGGCCCCTTAATTTACGAGCAGTACTTC,17,TRBV27,.,TRBD1,TRBJ2-7
CASSLDGTGYNEQFF,TGTGCCAGCAGCTTGGACGGGACAGGGTACAATGAGCAGTTCTTC,15,TRBV5-4,.,TRBD1,TRBJ2-1
CASSSGQGAGYGYTF,TGCGCCAGCAGCTCAGGACAGGGGGCTGGCTATGGCTACACCTTC,15,TRBV5-1,.,TRBD1,TRBJ1-2
CSVSQTAYYGYTF,TGCAGTGTCTCCCAGACTGCTTACTATGGCTACACCTTC,13,TRBV29-1,.,.,TRBJ1-2
CASSFPGGRRGNTIYF,TGTGCCAGCAGTTTTCCAGGGGGGAGACGGGGAAACACCATATATTTT,16,TRBV28,.,TRBD1,TRBJ1-3
CASRLQGALTGELFF,TGTGCCAGCAGATTACAGGGGGCGCTCACCGGGGAGCTGTTTTTT,15,TRBV28,.,TRBD1,TRBJ2-2
CASSTGANQPQHF,TGTGCCAGCTCGACAGGCGCCAATCAGCCCCAGCATTTT,13,TRBV18,once,.,TRBJ1-5
CASSPTNTEAFF,TGTGCCAGCAGTCCCACTAACACTGAAGCTTTCTTT,12,TRBV13,.,.,TRBJ1-1
CASSLDGTGMNTEAFF,TGTGCCAGCAGCTTAGATGGAACAGGAATGAACACTGAAGCTTTCTTT,16,TRBV11-3,.,.,TRBJ1-1
CASTGLPRTGNEQFF,TGTGCCAGCACGGGACTACCGAGAACAGGCAATGAGCAGTTCTTC,15,TRBV6-5,.,TRBD2,TRBJ2-1
CASMGAGGYSGNTIYF,TGTGCCAGTATGGGGGCAGGGGGATACTCCGGAAACACCATATATTTT,16,TRBV19,.,TRBD1,TRBJ1-3
CASSLDTHSGNTIYF,TGTGCCAGCAGCTTAGACACTCACTCTGGAAACACCATATATTTT,15,TRBV5-4,once,.,TRBJ1-3